What follows are 17 T cell receptor beta chains derived from one specimen sequenced in a study of graft-versus-host responses after intestinal transplantation. Clones were sequenced by immunoSEQ multiplex PCR, and TCRdb holds only the in-frame ones, with some missing. Among fewer than 110,000 clones listed, about 91% were seen once. What these receptors recognize is not known. The sequencing used unstimulated CD4+ T cells sorted from spleen or lymph node cells, collected before transplant. The receptors shown here come from a human donor who was the organ donor for an intestinal transplant.

This clone was recorded once. The rearrangement joins TRBV10-1 to TRBJ1-6; no firm D call. The CDR3 is 13 residues long. V dropped 6 bases and J dropped 6 bases, with 9 bases sitting between them. The germline gives CDR1 WNHNN, CDR2 SYGVQD (reference sequence). The CDR3 DNA reads TGCGCCAGCAGCCCCGGACCTAATTCACCCCTCCACTTT. This translates into CASSPGPNSPLHF.

This clone was seen a single time. The J gene is TRBJ2-1, the V gene TRBV6-5; 11 nucleotides line up with TRBD2. The CDR3 loop spans 14 amino acids. Trimming removed 6 bases from V and 6 bases from J; junction bases left unmatched: 4. Germline CDR1 is MNHEY and CDR2 is SVGAGI. The CDR3 spells CASRPGTSGNEQFF. The CDR3 DNA sequence: TGTGCCAGCAGGCCCGGGACTAGCGGCAATGAGCAGTTCTTC.

This clone is a singleton in its sample. The V and J genes are TRBV7-2 and TRBJ1-6, with 9 nucleotides matching TRBD1. Germline V gene sequence: CDR1 SGHTA, CDR2 FQGNSA. V was clipped by 7 bases and J by 9 bases; unmatched bases: 7. The CDR3 is 14 amino acids. The chain's CDR3 is CASKQNRGRSPLHF. Written as DNA, the CDR3 is TGTGCCAGCAAACAAAACAGGGGGCGTTCACCCCTCCACTTT.

This chain joins TRBV11-1 and TRBJ1-2; D unclear. This CDR3 spans 13 amino acids. Deletions cut 6 bases from V and 8 bases from J, with 16 bases between. CDR1 is SGHAT, CDR2 FQDESV, per germline (reference sequence). This CDR3 reads CASSPDGLRGYTF. CDR3 sequence (DNA): TGTGCCAGCAGTCCGGACGGCCTAAGAGGCTACACCTTC.

The CDR3 sequence: CASKSGPGAYEQYF. CDR3 coding DNA: TGTGCCAGCAAATCTGGGCCGGGGGCCTACGAGCAGTACTTC. This chain links TRBV27 with TRBJ2-7, with a possible D match to TRBD2 (6 bases). CDR1 MNHEY and CDR2 SMNVEV come from the germline V gene (reference sequence). CDR3 length equals 14 residues. Trimming took off 7 bases at V and 2 bases at J, with 15 bases between the two ends.

A few counts support this clone. The chain uses TRBV25-1 and TRBJ1-1; D is uncertain. CDR1 is MGHDK, CDR2 SYGVNS, per germline. CDR3 size: 14 residues. V lost 5 bases to trimming and J lost 3 bases, with 13 bases between them. CDR3 residues: CASSFSRLHTEAFF. CDR3 bases: TGTGCCAGCAGTTTTAGTAGACTGCACACTGAAGCTTTCTTT.

The V and J genes are TRBV4-1 and TRBJ2-5; 14 nucleotides agree with TRBD2. The V and J ends lost 1 base and 2 bases, in that order; junction bases with no gene match: 0. CDR3 length: 16 residues. In germline, CDR1 is MGHRA, CDR2 YSYEKL. The CDR3 sequence is CASSQGLAGGQETQYF. CDR3 coding DNA: TGCGCCAGCAGCCAAGGACTAGCGGGGGGGCAAGAGACCCAGTACTTC.

The chain uses TRBV27 and TRBJ2-7; 10 bases fit TRBD1. V dropped 2 bases and J dropped 7; count of bases not matched to a gene: 14. Germline CDR1 is MNHEY and CDR2 is SMNVEV (reference sequence). The CDR3 length is 17 residues. The CDR3 region has the DNA TGTGCCAGCAGTTTAGGAGGGCTCGGGACAGGGGTAGTGGAGCAGTACTTC. It specifies CASSLGGLGTGVVEQYF.

V gene TRBV11-2 combines with J gene TRBJ2-1, with TRBD1 matching 7 bases. Trimming cost V 1 base and J 0 bases; bases outside gene matches: 0. The CDR3 has 15 amino acids. Germline CDR1 and CDR2: SGHAT and FQNNGV. In nucleotides, the CDR3 is TGTGCCAGCAGCTTAGGGGACAGCTCCTACAATGAGCAGTTCTTC. Protein sequence: CASSLGDSSYNEQFF.

The chain links TRBV5-4 to TRBJ2-3, with 12 bases identical to TRBD2. The V gene end was trimmed by 4 bases and the J gene end by 7 bases; junction bases not matched to a gene: 13. Germline V CDR1 and CDR2: SGHNT, YYREEE (reference sequence). The CDR3 totals 17 residues. In DNA form, the CDR3 reads TGTGCCAGCAGCCCCCGACAGACTAGCGGGGGACAGAATACGCAGTATTTT. This translates into CASSPRQTSGGQNTQYF.

The chain employs TRBV6-5 and TRBJ1-1; 7 nucleotides align to TRBD1. Trimming took 7 bases from V and 4 from J; bases not matched to a gene: 9. CDR3 size: 14 residues. Germline V gene lookup returns CDR1 MNHEY and CDR2 SVGAGI. The CDR3 nucleotides read TGTGCCAGCAATAAACAGGGGCGGTCCACTGAAGCTTTCTTT. This encodes CASNKQGRSTEAFF.

J is TRBJ1-2 and V is TRBV6-5; 7 positions agree with TRBD1. J gave up 6 bases and V 5 bases, and 12 bases lay outside the gene matches. CDR3 length equals 15 residues. The germline V gene encodes CDR1 MNHEY and CDR2 SVGAGI. The CDR3: CASSRGPGGTNGYTF. The CDR3 DNA reads TGTGCCAGCAGTAGGGGGCCAGGGGGGACGAATGGCTACACCTTC.

This chain connects TRBV11-2 to TRBJ1-2; 7 nucleotides line up with TRBD1. With V trimmed by 6 bases and J by 5 bases, 12 bases remained unmatched. CDR1 is SGHAT, CDR2 FQNNGV, per germline. There are 15 residues in the CDR3. The CDR3 here is CASSSSPTGVYGYTF. CDR3 DNA: TGTGCCAGCAGTTCCAGTCCTACAGGGGTGTATGGCTACACCTTC.

The V call is TRBV19, the J call TRBJ2-7; no firm D call. The CDR3 has 13 residues. In germline, CDR1 is LNHDA, CDR2 SQIVND (reference sequence). V was cut by 3 bases and J by 3 bases, with 9 bases left in between. CDR3 nucleotides: TGTGCCAGTAGTATTGGGTTAGTCTACGAGCAGTACTTC. Its translation is CASSIGLVYEQYF. Looking up the rest from reference TRBV19 and TRBJ2-7 gives the full variable domain: DGGITQSPKYLFRKEGQNVTLSCEQNLNHDAMYWYRQDPGQGLRLIYYSQIVNDFQKGDIAEGYSVSREKKESFPLTVTSAQKNPTAFYLCASSIGLVYEQYFGPGTRLTVT.

This clone was seen only a few times. The rearrangement uses TRBV10-3 and TRBJ2-1; D possibly corresponds to TRBD2 (6 bases). Trimming took 7 bases from V and 6 from J, leaving 13 bases between them. The CDR3 runs to 13 residues. Germline CDR1 reads ENHRY; CDR2 reads SYGVKD. CDR3 amino acids: CAINAGLPNEQFF. DNA for the CDR3: TGTGCCATCAATGCGGGACTTCCCAATGAGCAGTTCTTC.

CDR3 loop: CASSASGRDQETQYF. In DNA form, the CDR3 reads TGTGCCAGCAGTGCCAGCGGGCGGGACCAAGAGACCCAGTACTTC. This chain joins TRBV27 and TRBJ2-5; a possible D gene is TRBD2 (6 bases). Germline assignment: CDR1 MNHEY and CDR2 SMNVEV (reference sequence). The CDR3 consists of 15 residues. The V end lost 5 bases, the J end lost 0 bases, and 13 bases lay between the germline ends.

V and J are TRBV10-3 and TRBJ2-3; TRBD1 might be the D (6 bases). Looked up from germline, CDR1 is ENHRY and CDR2 is SYGVKD. V was pared by 2 bases and J by 1 base, with 7 bases between. This CDR3 spans 14 amino acids. CDR3 bases: TGTGCCATCAGTGAGGAGGGGGGCACAGATACGCAGTATTTT. Its translation is CAISEEGGTDTQYF.